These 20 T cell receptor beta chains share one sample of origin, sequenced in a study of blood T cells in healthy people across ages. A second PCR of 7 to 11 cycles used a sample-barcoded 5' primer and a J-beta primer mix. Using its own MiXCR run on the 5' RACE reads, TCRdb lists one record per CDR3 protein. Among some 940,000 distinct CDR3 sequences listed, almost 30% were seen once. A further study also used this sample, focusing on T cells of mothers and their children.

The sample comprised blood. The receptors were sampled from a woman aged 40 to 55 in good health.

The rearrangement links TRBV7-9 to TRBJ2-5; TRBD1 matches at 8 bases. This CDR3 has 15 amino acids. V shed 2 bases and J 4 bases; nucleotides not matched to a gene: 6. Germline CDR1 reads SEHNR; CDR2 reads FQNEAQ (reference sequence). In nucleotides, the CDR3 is TGTGCCAGCAGCTTAAGGACAGGGAGTATAGAGACCCAGTACTTC. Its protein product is CASSLRTGSIETQYF.

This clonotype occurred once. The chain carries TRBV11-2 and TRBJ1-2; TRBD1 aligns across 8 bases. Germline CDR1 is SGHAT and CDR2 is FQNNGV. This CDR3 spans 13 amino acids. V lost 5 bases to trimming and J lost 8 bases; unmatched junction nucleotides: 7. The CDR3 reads CASSPGTGRGYTF. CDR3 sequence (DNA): TGTGCCAGCAGCCCCGGGACAGGAAGAGGCTACACCTTC.

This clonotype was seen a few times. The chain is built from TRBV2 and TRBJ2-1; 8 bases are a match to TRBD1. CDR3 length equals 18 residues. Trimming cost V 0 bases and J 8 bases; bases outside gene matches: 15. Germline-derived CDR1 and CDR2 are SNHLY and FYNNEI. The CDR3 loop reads CASSEAARTGLRHDEQFF. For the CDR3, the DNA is TGTGCCAGCAGTGAAGCAGCAAGGACAGGGTTACGGCACGATGAGCAGTTCTTC.

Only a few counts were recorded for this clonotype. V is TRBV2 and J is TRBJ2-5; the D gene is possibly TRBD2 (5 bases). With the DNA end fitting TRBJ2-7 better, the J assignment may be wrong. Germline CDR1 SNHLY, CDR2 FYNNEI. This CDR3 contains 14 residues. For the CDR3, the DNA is TGTGCCAGCACCCCGGGGTCCTCGTCTCGCGAGCAGTACTTC. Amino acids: CASTPGSSSREQYF.

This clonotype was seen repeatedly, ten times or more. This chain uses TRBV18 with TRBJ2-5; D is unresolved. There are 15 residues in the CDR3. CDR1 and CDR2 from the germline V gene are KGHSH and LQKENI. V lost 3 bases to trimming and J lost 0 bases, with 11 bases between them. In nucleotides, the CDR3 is TGTGCCAGCTCACCGGTTATCAAGAACCAAGAGACCCAGTACTTC. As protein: CASSPVIKNQETQYF.

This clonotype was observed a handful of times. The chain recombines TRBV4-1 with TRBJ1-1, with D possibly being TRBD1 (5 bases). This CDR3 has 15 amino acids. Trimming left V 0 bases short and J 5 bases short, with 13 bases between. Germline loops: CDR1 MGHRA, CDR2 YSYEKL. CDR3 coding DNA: TGCGCCAGCAGCCAAGATGGAGGGGTACTTACTGAAGCTTTCTTT. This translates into CASSQDGGVLTEAFF.

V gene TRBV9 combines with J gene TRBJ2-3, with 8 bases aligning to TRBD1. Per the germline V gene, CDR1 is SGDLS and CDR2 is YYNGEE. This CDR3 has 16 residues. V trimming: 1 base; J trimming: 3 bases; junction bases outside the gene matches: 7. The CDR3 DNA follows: TGTGCCAGCAGCGTATGGACAGGGTCAAGGACAGATACGCAGTATTTT. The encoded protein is CASSVWTGSRTDTQYF.

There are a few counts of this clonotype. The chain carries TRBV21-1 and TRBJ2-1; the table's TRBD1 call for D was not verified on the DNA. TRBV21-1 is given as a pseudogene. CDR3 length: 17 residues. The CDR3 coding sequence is TGTGCCAGCAGCCCTGGGACAGGGGCTTTAGACTACAATGAGCAGTTCTTC. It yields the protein CASSPGTGALDYNEQFF.

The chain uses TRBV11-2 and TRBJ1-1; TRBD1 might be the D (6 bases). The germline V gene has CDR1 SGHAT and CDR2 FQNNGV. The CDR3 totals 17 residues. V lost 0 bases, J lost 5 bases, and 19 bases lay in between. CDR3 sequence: CASSLEGRAGARTEAFF. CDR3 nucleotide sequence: TGTGCCAGCAGCTTAGAAGGGAGGGCAGGGGCAAGAACTGAAGCTTTCTTT. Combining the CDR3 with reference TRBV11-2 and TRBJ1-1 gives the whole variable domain EAGVAQSPRYKIIEKRQSVAFWCNPISGHATLYWYQQILGQGPKLLIQFQNNGVVDDSQLPKDRFSAERLKGVDSTLKIQPAKLEDSAVYLCASSLEGRAGARTEAFFGQGTRLTVV.

The CDR3 spells CSGWTSLPFF. In DNA, the CDR3 is TGCAGCGGCTGGACATCCCTCCCTTTCTTT. V and J are TRBV29-1 and TRBJ1-1, with D possibly matching TRBD1 (5 bases). Trimming stripped 7 bases from V and 12 bases from J, with 15 bases between. Germline CDR1 reads SQVTM; CDR2 reads ANQGSEA. The CDR3 sequence is 10 residues long.

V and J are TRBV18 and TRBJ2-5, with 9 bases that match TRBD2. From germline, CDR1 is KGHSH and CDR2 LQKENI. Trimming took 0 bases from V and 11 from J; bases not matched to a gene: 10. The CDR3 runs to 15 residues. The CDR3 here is CASSPPGAGGGEQYF. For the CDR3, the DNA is TGTGCCAGCTCACCACCAGGAGCGGGGGGTGGTGAGCAGTACTTC.

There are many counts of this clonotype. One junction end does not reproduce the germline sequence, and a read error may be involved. CDR3 in DNA: TGTGCCAGCAGCCTAGCAGGGATGGATACGCAGTATTTT. It is translated as CASSLAGMDTQYF. This sequence joins TRBV7-9 and TRBJ2-3; D might be TRBD1 or TRBD2, each matching 5 bases. The V gene's germline CDR1 is SEHNR and CDR2 FQNEAQ (reference sequence). This CDR3 is 13 amino acids long.

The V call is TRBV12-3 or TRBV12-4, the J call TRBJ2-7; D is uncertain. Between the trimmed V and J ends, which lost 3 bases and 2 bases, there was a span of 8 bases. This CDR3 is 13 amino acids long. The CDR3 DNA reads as TGTGCCAGCAGTTTTCAGGAGACCTACGAGCAGTACTTC. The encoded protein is CASSFQETYEQYF.

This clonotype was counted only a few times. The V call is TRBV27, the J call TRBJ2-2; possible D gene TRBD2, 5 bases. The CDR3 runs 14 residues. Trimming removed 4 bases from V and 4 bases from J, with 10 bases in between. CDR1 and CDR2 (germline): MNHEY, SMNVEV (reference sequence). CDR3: CASSYQGGTGELFF. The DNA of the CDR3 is TGTGCCAGCAGTTACCAAGGAGGCACCGGGGAGCTGTTTTTT.

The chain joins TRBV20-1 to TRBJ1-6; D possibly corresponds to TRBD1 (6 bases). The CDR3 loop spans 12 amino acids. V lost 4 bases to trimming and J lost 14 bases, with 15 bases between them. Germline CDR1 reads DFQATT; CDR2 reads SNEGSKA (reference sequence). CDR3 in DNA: TGCAGTGCTACGGAGGGGGTTCTAACCCTCCACTTT. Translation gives CSATEGVLTLHF.

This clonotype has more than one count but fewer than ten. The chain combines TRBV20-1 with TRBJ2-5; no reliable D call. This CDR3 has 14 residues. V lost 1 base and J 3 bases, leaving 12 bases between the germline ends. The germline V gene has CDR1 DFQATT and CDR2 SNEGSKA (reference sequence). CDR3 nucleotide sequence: TGCAGTGCTAGAGGTCGGACCTGGGAAGAGACCCAGTACTTC. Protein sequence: CSARGRTWEETQYF.

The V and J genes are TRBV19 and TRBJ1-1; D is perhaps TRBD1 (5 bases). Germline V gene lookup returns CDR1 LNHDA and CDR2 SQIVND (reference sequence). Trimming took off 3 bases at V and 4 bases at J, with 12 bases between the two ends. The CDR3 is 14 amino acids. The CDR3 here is CASSMGGGSTEAFF. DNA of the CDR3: TGTGCCAGTAGTATGGGGGGAGGAAGCACTGAAGCTTTCTTT.

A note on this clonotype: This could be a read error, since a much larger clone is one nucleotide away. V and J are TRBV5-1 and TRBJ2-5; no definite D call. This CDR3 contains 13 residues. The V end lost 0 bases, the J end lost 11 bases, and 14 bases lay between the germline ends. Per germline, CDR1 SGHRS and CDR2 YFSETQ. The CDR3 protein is CASSLVANNEQYF. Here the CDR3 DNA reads TGCGCCAGCAGCTTGGTCGCGAACAATGAGCAGTACTTC.

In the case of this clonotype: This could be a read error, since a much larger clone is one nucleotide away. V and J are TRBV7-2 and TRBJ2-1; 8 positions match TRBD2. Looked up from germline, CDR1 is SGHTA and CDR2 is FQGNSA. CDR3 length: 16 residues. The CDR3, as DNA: TGTGCCGGCAGCCCCCTAAACGGGGGGGCCGGAAATGAGCAGTTCTTC. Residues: CAGSPLNGGAGNEQFF.

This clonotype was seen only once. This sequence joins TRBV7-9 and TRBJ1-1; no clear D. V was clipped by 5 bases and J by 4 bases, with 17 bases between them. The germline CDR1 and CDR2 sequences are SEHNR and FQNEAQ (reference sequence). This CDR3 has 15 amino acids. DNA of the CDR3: TGTGCCAGCAGCCCCCTGGCGGGTAGGCGCACTGAAGCTTTCTTT. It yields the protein CASSPLAGRRTEAFF.